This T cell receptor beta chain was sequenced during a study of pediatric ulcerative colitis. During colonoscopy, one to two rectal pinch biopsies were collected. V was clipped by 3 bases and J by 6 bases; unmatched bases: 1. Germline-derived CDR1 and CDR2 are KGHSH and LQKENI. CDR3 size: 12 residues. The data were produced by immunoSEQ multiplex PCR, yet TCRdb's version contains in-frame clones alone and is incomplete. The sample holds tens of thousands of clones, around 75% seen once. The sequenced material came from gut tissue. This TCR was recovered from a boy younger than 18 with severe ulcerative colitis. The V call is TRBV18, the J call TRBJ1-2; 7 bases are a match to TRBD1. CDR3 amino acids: CASSPDRNGYTF. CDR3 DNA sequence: TGTGCCAGCTCACCGGACAGGAATGGCTACACCTTC.